The next 26 T cell receptor beta chains were all read from a single sample in a study of T cell repertoires in cytomegalovirus infection. TCRdb recomputed calls from the reads with MiXCR, one row per CDR3 protein. The data show 300,000 to 400,000 distinct CDR3 sequences, about 28% seen once. The antigens of these receptors remain unknown. Sequencing was performed on cultured PBMCs, taken from culture after CMV antigen stimulation. The receptor source for this set is a human donor in good health (CMV status not recorded). Some clones in this sample may be carry-over from other donors' samples.

The chain recombines TRBV6-5 with TRBJ1-2; the D is unclear. The V end lost 5 bases, the J end lost 4 bases, and 11 bases lay between the germline ends. CDR3 size: 13 residues. CDR1 MNHEY and CDR2 SVGAGI come from the germline V gene. In DNA form, the CDR3 reads TGTGCCAGCAGTCCTGGACCCACCTATGGCTACACCTTC. It encodes CASSPGPTYGYTF.

This chain connects TRBV28 to TRBJ1-2; 9 bases are shared with TRBD1. The germline V gene has CDR1 MDHEN and CDR2 SYDVKM. The J segment lost 2 bases and the V segment lost 8 bases, leaving 6 bases of the junction unmatched. The CDR3 length is 14 residues. The CDR3 region has the DNA TGTGCCAGCTGCCACGGACAGGGGAACTATGGCTACACCTTC. Protein product: CASCHGQGNYGYTF.

This clonotype occurred a few times. The gene calls are TRBV7-2 and TRBJ2-7; 7 nucleotides match TRBD2. The CDR3 sequence is 15 residues long. Trimming cost V 3 bases and J 1 base; bases outside gene matches: 6. Germline assignment: CDR1 SGHTA and CDR2 FQGNSA. CDR3 coding DNA: TGTGCCAGCAGCTTTCGGCGGGGGAAGTCCTACGAGCAGTACTTC. Amino acids: CASSFRRGKSYEQYF. The full variable domain, in which reference TRBV7-2 and TRBJ2-7 provide the parts outside the CDR3, is GAGVSQSPSNKVTEKGKDVELRCDPISGHTALYWYRQSLGQGLEFLIYFQGNSAPDKSGLPSDRFSAERTGGSVSTLTIQRTQQEDSAVYLCASSFRRGKSYEQYFGPGTRLTVT.

The chain uses TRBV25-1 and TRBJ1-2, with D tentatively TRBD1 (5 bases). Germline CDR1 reads MGHDK; CDR2 reads SYGVNS. The germline V and J ends were trimmed by 4 bases and 4 bases, with 10 bases remaining between them. This CDR3 has 13 amino acids. The CDR3 sequence: CASSVGGAYGYTF. In DNA form, the CDR3 reads TGTGCCAGCAGTGTCGGAGGGGCCTATGGCTACACCTTC.

A few counts support this clonotype. V is TRBV7-2 and J is TRBJ1-2; weak D call: TRBD1 (5 bases). V lost 1 base and J lost 6, with 9 bases in between. This CDR3 has 13 residues. Germline CDR1 reads SGHTA; CDR2 reads FQGNSA. The CDR3 here is CASSLVAGNGYTF. CDR3 coding DNA: TGTGCCAGCAGCTTAGTGGCAGGGAATGGCTACACCTTC.

The chain uses TRBV6-5 and TRBJ1-5; D may be TRBD1 (6 bases). The CDR3 consists of 13 residues. V lost 6 bases and J lost 7, with 13 bases in between. Germline CDR1 is MNHEY and CDR2 is SVGAGI. DNA of the CDR3: TGTGCCAGCAGGCAAGAGCAGGGGCAGCCCCAGCATTTT. Amino acids: CASRQEQGQPQHF.

The sample holds a few counts of this clonotype. The chain joins TRBV19 to TRBJ1-1, with 8 bases aligning to TRBD1. V dropped 3 bases and J dropped 4; count of bases not matched to a gene: 4. This CDR3 spans 14 amino acids. Looked up from germline, CDR1 is LNHDA and CDR2 is SQIVND (reference sequence). CDR3 nucleotide sequence: TGTGCCAGTAGTATCCAGGGGGCGCCCACTGAAGCTTTCTTT. It translates to CASSIQGAPTEAFF.

This clonotype showed up just a few times. The V call is TRBV12-3 or TRBV12-4, the J call TRBJ2-5; no clear D. CDR3 size: 14 residues. With 6 bases removed from V and 4 bases from J, the gap between germline ends came to 15 bases. CDR3 sequence reads: CASRKELAVETQYF. CDR3 bases: TGTGCCAGCAGGAAGGAGTTGGCCGTAGAGACCCAGTACTTC.

This rearrangement joins TRBV24-1 to TRBJ2-3, with TRBD1 as a possible D gene (6 bases). The CDR3 has 16 residues. Deletions cut 1 base from V and 4 bases from J, with 14 bases between. Germline V lookup: CDR1 KGHDR, CDR2 SFDVKD. The CDR3 bases are TGTGCCACCAGTGATTTACCAGGGGAAGAGCCAGATACGCAGTATTTT. Its protein is CATSDLPGEEPDTQYF.

V and J are TRBV27 and TRBJ2-7; D is possibly TRBD2 (6 bases). There are 16 residues in the CDR3. Trimming left V 0 bases short and J 3 bases short, with 15 bases between. Germline CDR1 and CDR2: MNHEY and SMNVEV (reference sequence). The CDR3 nucleotides read TGTGCCAGCAGTTTATCCGCCGGGACTGGAGACTACGAGCAGTACTTC. Translation: CASSLSAGTGDYEQYF.

The V call is TRBV7-8, the J call TRBJ2-1; 8 bases fit TRBD2. The CDR3 spans 15 residues. Germline V gene data show CDR1 as SGHVS and CDR2 as FQNEAQ. V lost 3 bases to trimming and J lost 4 bases; unmatched junction nucleotides: 5. The CDR3 region is CASSFGRGGYNEQFF. CDR3 DNA: TGTGCCAGCAGCTTTGGTCGGGGGGGGTACAATGAGCAGTTCTTC.

The rearrangement joins TRBV7-8 to TRBJ2-1, with TRBD2 matching 8 bases. Germline loops: CDR1 SGHVS, CDR2 FQNEAQ. V lost 4 bases and J lost 3; bases outside the gene matches: 11. This CDR3 spans 17 amino acids. CDR3 protein: CASSSPGRENFYNEQFF. In nucleotides, the CDR3 is TGTGCCAGCAGCTCCCCCGGGAGGGAGAACTTCTACAATGAGCAGTTCTTC.

This clonotype has a single count. The chain has TRBV19 and TRBJ2-1; 7 bases line up with TRBD2. This CDR3 region has 16 residues. Germline CDR1 is LNHDA and CDR2 is SQIVND (reference sequence). J was trimmed by 2 bases and V by 1 base; bases with no gene match: 5. This CDR3 is CASSIASGFAYNEQFF. The CDR3 region has the DNA TGTGCCAGTAGTATAGCTAGCGGTTTCGCCTACAATGAGCAGTTCTTC.

This rearrangement joins TRBV27 to TRBJ1-6; tentatively, D is TRBD1 (5 bases). Trimming removed 3 bases from V and 10 bases from J, with 13 bases in between. The germline V gene encodes CDR1 MNHEY and CDR2 SMNVEV (reference sequence). The CDR3 has 14 residues. This chain's CDR3 is CASSFRSEGSPLHF. CDR3 nucleotide sequence: TGTGCCAGCAGTTTCAGGTCCGAGGGGTCACCCCTCCACTTT.

V usage is TRBV12-3 or TRBV12-4 and J usage is TRBJ2-7; TRBD1 might be the D (6 bases). The CDR3 sequence is 14 residues long. Trimming pared 5 bases from V and 3 bases from J, leaving 14 bases between. The CDR3 bases are TGTGCCAGCAGTCCCCGGACAGCCAACTACGAGCAGTACTTC. This encodes CASSPRTANYEQYF.

Points on this clonotype: Germline is not matched at one junction end, which may reflect a read error. The V and J genes are TRBV7-9 and TRBJ1-4; TRBD1 aligns across 7 bases. The CDR3 extends over 14 amino acids. Germline values: CDR1 SEHNR, CDR2 FQNEAQ (reference sequence). CDR3 in amino acids: CANSSAGGREKLFF. The CDR3 nucleotides are TGTGCCAACAGCTCGGCAGGGGGTCGTGAAAAACTGTTTTTT.

Here the CDR3 DNA reads TGTGCCAGCAGTGAAGTATGGAATTCCTACGAGCAGTACTTC. Protein sequence: CASSEVWNSYEQYF. The chain links TRBV6-1 to TRBJ2-7; no clear D gene. V was clipped by 1 base and J by 1 base, with 8 bases between them. The germline V gene encodes CDR1 MNHNS and CDR2 SASEGT. The CDR3 is made up of 14 amino acids.

The chain carries TRBV20-1 and TRBJ2-7, with TRBD2 identical over 9 bases. V was clipped by 6 bases and J by 5 bases; unmatched bases: 11. There are 14 residues in the CDR3. The germline gives CDR1 DFQATT, CDR2 SNEGSKA (reference sequence). CDR3 nucleotides: TGCAGTGCCCTTCGGGCGGGGGGGCCGAACGAGCAGTACTTC. It is translated as CSALRAGGPNEQYF.

The chain is built from TRBV7-6 and TRBJ1-5, with a possible D match to TRBD1 (5 bases). The ends were cut back, 8 bases at V and 2 bases at J, with 10 bases in the middle. The CDR3 loop spans 13 amino acids. Germline CDR1 and CDR2: SGHVS and FNYEAQ. The CDR3 spells CASPAGGNQPQHF. The DNA of the CDR3 is TGTGCCAGCCCCGCGGGGGGCAATCAGCCCCAGCATTTT.

The chain links TRBV7-9 to TRBJ2-3; either TRBD1 or TRBD2 may fit D (5 bases each). There are 14 residues in the CDR3. V lost 3 bases and J lost 5, with 12 bases in between. Germline loops: CDR1 SEHNR, CDR2 FQNEAQ (reference sequence). DNA of the CDR3: TGTGCCAGCAGCTTGGACCGGGACGGAGATACGCAGTATTTT. It specifies CASSLDRDGDTQYF.

About this clonotype: The germline gene is not matched at one end of the junction; a read error may be the cause. V gene TRBV4-1 combines with J gene TRBJ2-3; 8 bases agree with TRBD2. Germline assignment: CDR1 MGHRA and CDR2 YSYEKL. This CDR3 is 15 amino acids long. The CDR3 nucleotides are TGTGCCAGCAGCCAAGAAGCGGGAGCCACAGATACGCAGTATTTT. The encoded protein is CASSQEAGATDTQYF.

This CDR3 reads CASSQDSTGSVTQYF. CDR3 nucleotide sequence: TGTGCCAGCAGCCAAGATTCGACGGGCTCAGTTACGCAGTATTTT. The chain combines TRBV4-2 with TRBJ2-3; D is ambiguous. The CDR3 is 15 residues long. Between the trimmed V and J ends, which lost 0 bases and 8 bases, there was a span of 15 bases. Germline CDR1 and CDR2: LGHNA and YNFKEQ.

This clonotype showed up just a few times. The chain employs TRBV4-2 and TRBJ1-6; D gene uncertain. Germline CDR1 reads LGHNA; CDR2 reads YNFKEQ. CDR3 size: 14 residues. Trimming removed 0 bases at V and 6 bases at J, with 6 bases between. DNA of the CDR3: TGTGCCAGCAGCCAAGAGAACAGTAATTCACCCCTCCACTTT. It codes for CASSQENSNSPLHF.

This clonotype was counted between two and nine times. This chain joins TRBV10-3 and TRBJ2-1; 7 positions match TRBD2. Germline V lookup: CDR1 ENHRY, CDR2 SYGVKD. Trimming took 11 bases from V and 2 from J; bases not matched to a gene: 12. The CDR3 is 15 residues long. The chain's CDR3 is CASRPGTTTYNEQFF. The CDR3 nucleotides are TGTGCCTCCCGACCCGGGACTACCACCTACAATGAGCAGTTCTTC.

The chain carries TRBV4-1 and TRBJ2-2; TRBD2 might be the D (6 bases). This CDR3 contains 14 residues. Trimming took 4 bases from V and 4 from J, leaving 10 bases between them. CDR1 MGHRA and CDR2 YSYEKL come from the germline V gene. Written as DNA, the CDR3 is TGCGCCAGCAGCCTCTTGGGGGGCACCGGGGAGCTGTTTTTT. The encoded protein is CASSLLGGTGELFF.

This clonotype was seen repeatedly, ten times or more. This sequence joins TRBV10-1 and TRBJ2-7, with D possibly matching TRBD1 (6 bases). Germline assignment: CDR1 WNHNN and CDR2 SYGVQD (reference sequence). The CDR3 covers 13 residues. V was cut by 4 bases and J by 1 base, with 8 bases left in between. The CDR3 here is CASSATGSYEQYF. The DNA for the CDR3 is TGCGCCAGCAGTGCGACAGGTTCCTACGAGCAGTACTTC.